Each of the 27 T cell receptor beta chains below was sequenced from the same sample in a study of PD-L1 blockade in urothelial cancer. Time point meaning: peripheral blood 6 weeks after treatment start. The repertoire was sequenced with immunoSEQ multiplex PCR; TCRdb's copy has only in-frame clones and lacks some. The table shows approximately 91,000 clones, with around four fifths occurring only once. Sequenced here: PBMCs, sampled around atezolizumab (anti-PD-L1) treatment. These receptors originate from a man aged 70-80 years with urothelial cancer.

This rearrangement joins TRBV27 to TRBJ1-2; 7 bases are shared with TRBD1. The V segment lost 4 bases and the J segment 7 bases; nucleotides outside the gene matches: 6. CDR1 and CDR2 (germline): MNHEY, SMNVEV (reference sequence). This CDR3 spans 13 amino acids. The CDR3 DNA follows: TGTGCCAGCAGTTCAGCGACAGGGTTTGGCTACACCTTC. Amino acid sequence: CASSSATGFGYTF.

The chain is built from TRBV11-2 and TRBJ2-7, with 11 bases fitting TRBD2. Germline V lookup: CDR1 SGHAT, CDR2 FQNNGV. CDR3 length: 14 amino acids. Germline trimming cut 4 bases from V and 3 bases from J; bases unmatched to any gene: 2. CDR3 residues: CASSSGTSGYEQYF. CDR3 in DNA: TGTGCCAGCAGCTCGGGGACTAGCGGCTACGAGCAGTACTTC.

This clone was found once. This sequence joins TRBV12-5 and TRBJ2-3; TRBD2 might be the D (6 bases). The V end lost 6 bases, the J end lost 6 bases, and 19 bases lay between the germline ends. The CDR3 covers 15 residues. Germline CDR1 reads LGHNT; CDR2 reads FRNRAP. CDR3 nucleotide sequence: TGTGCTAGTGGCCAAGGGACTGTCGAATCTGATACGCAGTATTTT. Its translation is CASGQGTVESDTQYF.

The rearrangement uses TRBV11-2 and TRBJ2-7, with D perhaps matching TRBD2 (5 bases). This CDR3 is 16 amino acids long. The germline CDR1 and CDR2 sequences are SGHAT and FQNNGV. V gave up 4 bases and J gave up 0 bases, with 16 bases separating them. CDR3: CASSSLAGGLSYEQYF. The CDR3 bases are TGTGCCAGCAGCTCCTTGGCTGGCGGGCTCTCCTACGAGCAGTACTTC.

The chain links TRBV7-6 to TRBJ2-1; 8 bases map to TRBD2. With 4 bases clipped from V and 4 bases from J, the junction kept 12 bases outside the gene matches. CDR1 and CDR2 (germline): SGHVS, FNYEAQ. This CDR3 has 17 residues. CDR3 sequence reads: CASSSNGGGRLYNEQFF. CDR3 DNA: TGTGCCAGCAGCTCAAACGGGGGCGGGAGGCTTTACAATGAGCAGTTCTTC. The complete variable domain, with remaining parts taken from reference TRBV7-6 and TRBJ2-1, reads GAGVSQSPRYKVTKRGQDVALRCDPISGHVSLYWYRQALGQGPEFLTYFNYEAQQDKSGLPNDRFSAERPEGSISTLTIQRTEQRDSAMYRCASSSNGGGRLYNEQFFGPGTRLTVL.

V gene TRBV28 combines with J gene TRBJ1-1; D is uncertain. Trimming removed 2 bases from V and 2 bases from J, with 6 bases in between. Germline lookup yields CDR1 MDHEN and CDR2 SYDVKM. This CDR3 is 13 amino acids long. The CDR3 loop reads CASSLVANTEAFF. The DNA for the CDR3 is TGTGCCAGCAGTTTAGTAGCTAACACTGAAGCTTTCTTT.

This clone was counted between two and nine times. CDR3 region: CASSEKGRTSGSIYEQYF. DNA of the CDR3: TGTGCCAGCAGTGAAAAAGGGAGGACTAGCGGGAGTATCTACGAGCAGTACTTC. The rearrangement links TRBV6-1 to TRBJ2-7, with 13 bases matching TRBD2. The CDR3 extends over 18 amino acids. V trimming: 2 bases; J trimming: 3 bases; junction bases outside the gene matches: 10. CDR1 is MNHNS, CDR2 SASEGT, per germline.

The chain recombines TRBV14 with TRBJ2-5; TRBD2 might be the D (6 bases). The CDR3 contains 19 residues. Trimming cost V 1 base and J 2 bases, with 23 bases left between them. The germline gives CDR1 SGHDN, CDR2 FVKESK. CDR3 DNA: TGTGCCAGCAGCCAAGGTCGAAAGTTGAGCACGGCGGGACAAGAGACCCAGTACTTC. Amino acid sequence: CASSQGRKLSTAGQETQYF.

This chain joins TRBV5-6 and TRBJ1-5; TRBD1 might be the D (5 bases). Germline V gene data show CDR1 as SGHDT and CDR2 as YYEEEE. The V and J ends lost 4 bases and 4 bases respectively, with 12 bases between them. CDR3 size: 14 residues. DNA for the CDR3: TGTGCCAGCAGCCCCTCCGGGACTAATCAGCCCCAGCATTTT. Residues: CASSPSGTNQPQHF.

The CDR3 loop reads CASSSTGSSYNEQFF. In DNA, the CDR3 is TGCGCCAGCAGTTCGACAGGGTCATCCTACAATGAGCAGTTCTTC. The chain has TRBV10-1 and TRBJ2-1, with TRBD1 matching 7 bases. V shed 5 bases and J 1 base; nucleotides not matched to a gene: 5. This CDR3 region has 15 residues. In germline, CDR1 is WNHNN, CDR2 SYGVQD (reference sequence).

The CDR3 DNA sequence: TGTGCCAGCAGCCTACAGGGGAGCCCCTACAATGAGCAGTTCTTC. It translates to CASSLQGSPYNEQFF. The chain is built from TRBV7-9 and TRBJ2-1; 7 nucleotides match TRBD1. Per the germline V gene, CDR1 is SEHNR and CDR2 is FQNEAQ (reference sequence). This CDR3 has 15 residues. V dropped 5 bases and J dropped 2; count of bases not matched to a gene: 6.

The chain is built from TRBV7-9 and TRBJ2-1; 8 nucleotides match TRBD2. This CDR3 comprises 13 residues. Germline trimming cut 1 base from V and 12 bases from J; bases unmatched to any gene: 5. Germline V gene sequence: CDR1 SEHNR, CDR2 FQNEAQ (reference sequence). The CDR3 here is CASSLVGSGVQFF. CDR3 DNA: TGTGCCAGCAGCTTAGTTGGTAGCGGGGTGCAGTTCTTC.

This chain connects TRBV29-1 to TRBJ2-6; D is uncertain. Trimming took 6 bases from V and 4 from J, leaving 7 bases between them. This CDR3 has 12 amino acids. Germline assignment: CDR1 SQVTM and CDR2 ANQGSEA. The CDR3 protein is CSVQQGANVLTF. The CDR3 DNA sequence: TGCAGCGTACAACAGGGGGCCAACGTCCTGACTTTC. The full variable domain, with the rest looked up from reference TRBV29-1 and TRBJ2-6, is SAVISQKPSRDICQRGTSLTIQCQVDSQVTMMFWYRQQPGQSLTLIATANQGSEATYESGFVIDKFPISRPNLTFSTLTVSNMSPEDSSIYLCSVQQGANVLTFGAGSRLTVL.

The chain combines TRBV5-5 with TRBJ2-2; maybe TRBD2 (6 bases). V lost 3 bases to trimming and J lost 1 base, with 13 bases between them. The CDR3 has 16 residues. Germline loops: CDR1 SGHKS, CDR2 YYEKEE (reference sequence). The CDR3 here is CASSSLGEVNTGELFF. The DNA for the CDR3 is TGTGCCAGCAGCTCCCTGGGGGAGGTGAACACCGGGGAGCTGTTTTTT.

The chain recombines TRBV7-2 with TRBJ2-6; unclear D gene. The germline V gene encodes CDR1 SGHTA and CDR2 FQGNSA. This CDR3 comprises 14 residues. The germline V and J ends were trimmed by 2 bases and 1 base, with 3 bases remaining between them. The CDR3 loop reads CASSLQSGANVLTF. CDR3 nucleotide sequence: TGTGCCAGCAGCTTACAATCTGGGGCCAACGTCCTGACTTTC.

This clone was detected a few times. The gene calls are TRBV28 and TRBJ1-2; TRBD1 aligns across 9 bases. V shed 3 bases, J shed 5 bases, and the junction held 4 bases outside the gene matches. This CDR3 has 14 amino acids. From germline, CDR1 is MDHEN and CDR2 SYDVKM. The CDR3 DNA reads TGTGCCAGCAGTTTGGGGGACAGGGCTTATGGCTACACCTTC. As protein: CASSLGDRAYGYTF.

This chain links TRBV9 with TRBJ2-3; TRBD1 might be the D (6 bases). The CDR3 has 17 residues. Germline V gives CDR1 SGDLS, CDR2 YYNGEE. Trimming took off 4 bases at V and 2 bases at J, with 20 bases between the two ends. The CDR3 is CASSPRAPGTPTDTQYF. The CDR3, as DNA: TGTGCCAGCAGCCCTAGAGCGCCCGGGACACCCACAGATACGCAGTATTTT. Complete variable domain (other parts from reference TRBV9 and TRBJ2-3): DSGVTQTPKHLITATGQRVTLRCSPRSGDLSVYWYQQSLDQGLQFLIQYYNGEERAKGNILERFSAQQFPDLHSELNLSSLELGDSALYFCASSPRAPGTPTDTQYFGPGTRLTVL.

This chain uses TRBV6-6 with TRBJ1-2, with 9 bases fitting TRBD1. Germline V gene sequence: CDR1 MNHNY, CDR2 SVGAGI (reference sequence). The CDR3 totals 15 residues. The V segment lost 4 bases and the J segment 7 bases; nucleotides outside the gene matches: 10. CDR3 region: CASSSETGGLVGYTF. The CDR3 nucleotides are TGTGCCAGCAGTTCCGAAACAGGGGGCTTGGTTGGCTACACCTTC.

The chain carries TRBV6-5 and TRBJ2-1, with 12 bases identical to TRBD2. Germline-derived CDR1 and CDR2 are MNHEY and SVGAGI. The J segment lost 6 bases and the V segment lost 0 bases, leaving 3 bases of the junction unmatched. The CDR3 extends over 16 amino acids. For the CDR3, the DNA is TGTGCCAGCAGTTACTCTCCTAGCGGGGGGGCCAATGAGCAGTTCTTC. This encodes CASSYSPSGGANEQFF.

This chain connects TRBV2 to TRBJ1-2, with 9 bases fitting TRBD1. The CDR3 length is 16 residues. Germline CDR1 SNHLY, CDR2 FYNNEI. The V and J ends lost 9 bases and 0 bases, in that order; junction bases with no gene match: 11. CDR3 in amino acids: CARSRGTGIANYGYTF. CDR3 coding DNA: TGTGCCAGAAGTCGAGGGACAGGGATTGCTAACTATGGCTACACCTTC.

The J gene is TRBJ1-2, the V gene TRBV19; D call uncertain. Trimming cost V 5 bases and J 1 base, with 23 bases left between them. The CDR3 consists of 18 residues. Germline values: CDR1 LNHDA, CDR2 SQIVND (reference sequence). CDR3 protein: CASSSSRPIEESNYGYTF. The CDR3 DNA is TGTGCCAGTAGTTCCTCCCGACCCATTGAGGAGAGTAACTATGGCTACACCTTC.

The J gene is TRBJ2-7, the V gene TRBV19; 9 bases agree with TRBD1. Trimming at V came to 1 base and at J to 5 bases, leaving 12 bases not matched to a gene. The germline V gene has CDR1 LNHDA and CDR2 SQIVND (reference sequence). The CDR3 has 17 amino acids. CDR3 amino acids: CASSIGGGTGSSDEQYF. CDR3 DNA: TGTGCCAGTAGTATAGGCGGAGGGACAGGGTCATCGGACGAGCAGTACTTC.

The chain couples TRBV5-1 to TRBJ2-3; a weak D match, TRBD2 (7 bases). This CDR3 has 19 residues. V gave up 4 bases and J gave up 2 bases, with 26 bases separating them. Per germline, CDR1 SGHRS and CDR2 YFSETQ. CDR3 DNA: TGCGCCAGCAGCCAACAACTGAGGGGGGGGCGGAATTTCACAGATACGCAGTATTTT. Its translation: CASSQQLRGGRNFTDTQYF.

The chain recombines TRBV9 with TRBJ1-2, with D tentatively TRBD1 (5 bases). The length of the CDR3 is 12 residues. Germline CDR1 SGDLS, CDR2 YYNGEE. Trimming took off 2 bases at V and 6 bases at J, with 8 bases between the two ends. The CDR3 coding sequence is TGTGCCAGCAGCGTCCCCAGGGATGGCTACACCTTC. It codes for CASSVPRDGYTF. The variable domain in full, with the rest retrieved from reference TRBV9 and TRBJ1-2, is DSGVTQTPKHLITATGQRVTLRCSPRSGDLSVYWYQQSLDQGLQFLIQYYNGEERAKGNILERFSAQQFPDLHSELNLSSLELGDSALYFCASSVPRDGYTFGSGTRLTVV.

The V gene is TRBV4-2, the J gene TRBJ2-3; 7 nucleotides match TRBD1. Germline V gene sequence: CDR1 LGHNA, CDR2 YNFKEQ. The CDR3 contains 19 residues. V was clipped by 3 bases and J by 6 bases; unmatched bases: 21. The CDR3 bases are TGTGCCAGCAGCCAGCCCTCCTCTGGGGTGGGGACAGCGTATGATACGCAGTATTTT. Translating gives CASSQPSSGVGTAYDTQYF.

The gene calls are TRBV30 and TRBJ2-1; possible D gene TRBD1, 5 bases. CDR1 and CDR2 from the germline V gene are GTSNPN and SVGIG (reference sequence). The CDR3 consists of 13 residues. Trimming stripped 0 bases from V and 7 bases from J, with 10 bases between. CDR3 sequence reads: CAWSVAGPNEQFF. The CDR3, as DNA: TGTGCCTGGAGTGTAGCAGGGCCGAATGAGCAGTTCTTC.

This clone showed up just once. The chain combines TRBV27 with TRBJ1-1, with D possibly being TRBD1 (5 bases). The CDR3 length is 15 residues. Germline CDR1 reads MNHEY; CDR2 reads SMNVEV (reference sequence). Trimming cost V 5 bases and J 4 bases, with 17 bases left between them. CDR3 residues: CASSRSGGGSTEAFF. CDR3 sequence (DNA): TGTGCCAGCAGTCGCTCCGGGGGAGGGTCCACTGAAGCTTTCTTT.